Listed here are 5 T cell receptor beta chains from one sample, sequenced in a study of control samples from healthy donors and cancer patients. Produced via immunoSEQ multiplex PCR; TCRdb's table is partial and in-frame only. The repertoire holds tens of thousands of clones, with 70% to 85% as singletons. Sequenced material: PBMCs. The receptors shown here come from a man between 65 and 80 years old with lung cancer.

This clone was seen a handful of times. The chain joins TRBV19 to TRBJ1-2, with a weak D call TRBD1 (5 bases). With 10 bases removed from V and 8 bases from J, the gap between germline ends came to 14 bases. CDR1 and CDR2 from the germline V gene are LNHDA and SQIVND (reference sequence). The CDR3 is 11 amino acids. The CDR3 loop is CAIPTGPGYTF. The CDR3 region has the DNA TGTGCCATACCGACGGGGCCAGGCTACACCTTC. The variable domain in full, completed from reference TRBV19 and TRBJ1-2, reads DGGITQSPKYLFRKEGQNVTLSCEQNLNHDAMYWYRQDPGQGLRLIYYSQIVNDFQKGDIAEGYSVSREKKESFPLTVTSAQKNPTAFYLCAIPTGPGYTFGSGTRLTVV.

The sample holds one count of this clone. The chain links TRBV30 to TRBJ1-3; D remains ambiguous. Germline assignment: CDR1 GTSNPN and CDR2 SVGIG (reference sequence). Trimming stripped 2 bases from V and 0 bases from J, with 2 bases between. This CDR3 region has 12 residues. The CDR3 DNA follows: TGTGCCTGGAGTCACTCTGGAAACACCATATATTTT. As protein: CAWSHSGNTIYF.

DNA for the CDR3: TGTGCCAGCTCACAAGGGCCCTCCTACGAGCAGTACTTC. This translates into CASSQGPSYEQYF. This sequence joins TRBV18 and TRBJ2-7; the D is unclear. Trimming removed 4 bases from V and 0 bases from J, with 7 bases in between. Per germline, CDR1 KGHSH and CDR2 LQKENI. The CDR3 runs 13 residues.

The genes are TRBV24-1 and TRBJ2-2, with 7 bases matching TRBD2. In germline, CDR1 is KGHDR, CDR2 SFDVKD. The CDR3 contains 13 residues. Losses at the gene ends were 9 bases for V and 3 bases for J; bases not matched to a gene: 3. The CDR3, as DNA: TGTGCCACCCGACGGGGGGACACCGGGGAGCTGTTTTTT. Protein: CATRRGDTGELFF.

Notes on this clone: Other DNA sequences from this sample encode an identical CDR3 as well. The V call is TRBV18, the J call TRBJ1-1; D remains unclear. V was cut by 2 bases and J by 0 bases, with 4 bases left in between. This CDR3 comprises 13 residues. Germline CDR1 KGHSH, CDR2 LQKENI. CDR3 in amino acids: CASSPGLNTEAFF. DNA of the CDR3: TGTGCCAGCTCACCAGGCCTGAACACTGAAGCTTTCTTT.